This T cell receptor beta chain came from a study of patients and donors after allogeneic stem cell transplantation (dated by TCRdb to the early 2020s). The library was made by RT-PCR. Data came from a NextSeq 550. Through fastp at Q25 and MiXCR, TCRdb rebuilt clones from the public reads, retaining in-frame beta chains. One record per CDR3 amino acid sequence lists the most common genes and DNA. Here the sample has 390,000 or so distinct CDR3 sequences; more than 15% occur a single time. 7.2% of the sample is held by the ten biggest clonotypes. Notes on this clonotype: This clone's antigen is unknown. Base-call qualities are not available, and no considerably larger clone is one nucleotide away.

The germline V and J ends show losses of 3 bases and 2 bases respectively, and no gene match explains 3 bases of the junction. The CDR3 has 15 amino acids, counting the end cysteine and phenylalanine. Only the CDR3 DNA stays, 45 bases, in frame from base 1. CDR1 and CDR2 are drawn from the germline V gene: SGHRS, YFSETQ. This receptor was identified in a human donor who was either an allogeneic HSCT recipient or a stem cell or donor lymphocyte infusion donor (not recorded which). It is not recorded whose cells these are; they may come from a transplant donor. The sequenced sample was blood, either unsorted or a sorted T cell fraction (not recorded which). The chain is encoded by TRBV5-1 joined to TRBJ2-5, with TRBD2 matching 11 junction bases. CDR3 region: CASSSLAGGQETQYF. The sequenced DNA is TGCGCCAGCAGCTCATTAGCGGGAGGGCAAGAGACCCAGTACTTC.